The sequence of this T cell receptor beta chain was determined in a study of blood T cell repertoires in COVID-19. Ages ranged from about 18 to 100 years, with residence in 24 US areas. Cohort 3 donors were reported recovered after two negative PCRs, clearance, or symptom resolution. TCRdb's table, derived via immunoSEQ multiplex PCR, lists solely in-frame clones and lacks some. This table holds about 220,000 clones, 70% to 85% found once. This CDR3 is built from 15 residues. Germline lookup yields CDR1 MNHEY and CDR2 SVGEGT. The V end lost 4 bases, the J end lost 0 bases, and 7 bases lay between the germline ends.

The origin of this receptor is a woman in her sixties or seventies who had recovered from COVID-19. This chain links TRBV6-2 or TRBV6-3 with TRBJ2-6; D remains unclear. The sequenced sample was PBMCs or T cells enriched from blood (not recorded which). The CDR3 DNA reads as TGTGCCAGCAGTTTCCTCCTCTCTGGGGCCAACGTCCTGACTTTC. Its translation is CASSFLLSGANVLTF.